Shown below are 30 T cell receptor beta chains from a single sample sequenced in a study of blood T cell repertoires in COVID-19. Assay used: immunoSEQ multiplex PCR; TCRdb lists only in-frame clones, some missing. This sample has 55,000 to 85,000 clones, with around 85% found just once. The specimen sequenced was peripheral blood. Receptor source: a human donor in a cohort sampled during active COVID-19.

The rearrangement joins TRBV28 to TRBJ2-2; 8 bases are a match to TRBD2. Losses at the gene ends were 5 bases for V and 6 bases for J; bases not matched to a gene: 8. The CDR3 sequence is 15 residues long. Germline-derived CDR1 and CDR2 are MDHEN and SYDVKM. The CDR3 spells CASSPRGGEAGELFF. In DNA, the CDR3 is TGTGCCAGCAGTCCCCGGGGGGGAGAGGCCGGGGAGCTGTTTTTT.

This chain joins TRBV7-2 and TRBJ1-3; weak D call: TRBD1 (6 bases). The germline gives CDR1 SGHTA, CDR2 FQGNSA. V was shortened by 3 bases and J by 0 bases, with 12 bases between the two germline ends. The CDR3 extends over 16 amino acids. The CDR3 loop reads CASSLADRRSGNTIYF. The CDR3 nucleotides are TGTGCCAGCAGCTTGGCTGACAGGCGCTCTGGAAACACCATATATTTT. The full variable domain, in which reference TRBV7-2 and TRBJ1-3 provide the parts outside the CDR3, is GAGVSQSPSNKVTEKGKDVELRCDPISGHTALYWYRQSLGQGLEFLIYFQGNSAPDKSGLPSDRFSAERTGGSVSTLTIQRTQQEDSAVYLCASSLADRRSGNTIYFGEGSWLTVV.

The V call is TRBV6-4, the J call TRBJ2-5, with D possibly TRBD2 on 6 matching bases. The J call may not be correct, given that the DNA end is closer to TRBJ2-7. This CDR3 comprises 15 residues. Germline V gene lookup returns CDR1 MRHNA and CDR2 SNTAGT. The CDR3 is CASSHRGGSGDEQYF. The CDR3 DNA is TGTGCCAGTTCACATAGAGGAGGGAGTGGGGACGAGCAGTACTTC.

V usage is TRBV6-6 and J usage is TRBJ2-1, with no clear D. Trimming took off 6 bases at V and 6 bases at J, with 6 bases between the two ends. Germline V gene lookup returns CDR1 MNHNY and CDR2 SVGAGI (reference sequence). The CDR3 is made up of 11 amino acids. CDR3 DNA sequence: TGTGCCAGCAGCCCTACCAATGAGCAGTTCTTC. It encodes CASSPTNEQFF.

The rearrangement joins TRBV19 to TRBJ2-2; TRBD1 matches 8 bases. Germline trimming cut 3 bases from V and 4 bases from J; bases unmatched to any gene: 7. The CDR3 contains 16 residues. CDR1 and CDR2 from the germline V gene are LNHDA and SQIVND (reference sequence). The CDR3 loop reads CASSIRQGAFTGELFF. CDR3 nucleotides: TGTGCCAGTAGTATCCGGCAGGGGGCTTTCACCGGGGAGCTGTTTTTT.

The rearrangement links TRBV7-2 to TRBJ2-1; TRBD1 matches at 10 bases. V lost 7 bases and J lost 4; bases outside the gene matches: 4. The CDR3 sequence is 14 residues long. Germline V gene lookup returns CDR1 SGHTA and CDR2 FQGNSA. CDR3 nucleotides: TGTGCCAGCACCCCGGGACAGGGGTACAATGAGCAGTTCTTC. Translating gives CASTPGQGYNEQFF.

The gene calls are TRBV5-1 and TRBJ1-1; D is unresolved. Per the germline V gene, CDR1 is SGHRS and CDR2 is YFSETQ. The CDR3 runs 14 residues. The V gene lost 6 bases and the J gene lost 2 bases, with 14 bases spanning the gap. CDR3 in DNA: TGCGCCAGCAAGCGAGAAGGAGAAAACACTGAAGCTTTCTTT. Protein product: CASKREGENTEAFF.

V usage is TRBV19 and J usage is TRBJ2-7; TRBD1 matches at 7 bases. Germline values: CDR1 LNHDA, CDR2 SQIVND (reference sequence). The V segment lost 4 bases and the J segment 2 bases; nucleotides outside the gene matches: 5. The CDR3 extends over 14 amino acids. The CDR3 DNA is TGTGCCAGTAGTAATCAGGGACAGACCTACGAGCAGTACTTC. The encoded protein is CASSNQGQTYEQYF.

V is TRBV4-2 and J is TRBJ1-2; D is uncertain. This CDR3 has 15 amino acids. V was cut by 1 base and J by 1 base, with 10 bases left in between. Germline CDR1 LGHNA, CDR2 YNFKEQ. DNA for the CDR3: TGTGCCAGCAGCCAAGGGGCAGGTGATAACTATGGCTACACCTTC. Its translation is CASSQGAGDNYGYTF.

This chain connects TRBV5-5 to TRBJ1-2; D perhaps matches TRBD1 (6 bases). V was cut by 0 bases and J by 6 bases, with 15 bases left in between. Per germline, CDR1 SGHKS and CDR2 YYEKEE (reference sequence). The CDR3 has 15 residues. CDR3 region: CASSLEAGRGDGYTF. For the CDR3, the DNA is TGTGCCAGCAGCTTGGAGGCCGGCAGGGGAGATGGCTACACCTTC.

This sequence joins TRBV5-4 and TRBJ2-3, with D possibly being TRBD1 (5 bases). The CDR3 has 13 amino acids. CDR1 and CDR2 from the germline V gene are SGHNT and YYREEE (reference sequence). Trimming shortened V by 1 base and J by 6 bases, and 9 bases separated the two germline ends. The CDR3 loop reads CASSLSTGDTQYF. The DNA of the CDR3 is TGTGCCAGCAGCTTGTCCACAGGCGATACGCAGTATTTT.

Worth noting for this clone: The same CDR3 can be traced to other DNA sequences in this sample. This chain joins TRBV6-5 and TRBJ2-7; 7 bases match TRBD1. The CDR3 has 14 amino acids. Germline V gene sequence: CDR1 MNHEY, CDR2 SVGAGI. Losses at the gene ends were 4 bases for V and 2 bases for J; bases not matched to a gene: 5. The CDR3 protein is CASSSPGTAYEQYF. The CDR3, as DNA: TGTGCCAGCAGTTCCCCCGGGACAGCCTACGAGCAGTACTTC.

The V gene is TRBV27, the J gene TRBJ2-7; perhaps TRBD1 as D (6 bases). The CDR3 is 15 residues long. Germline CDR1 is MNHEY and CDR2 is SMNVEV (reference sequence). Trimming took 1 base from V and 6 from J, leaving 16 bases between them. Here the CDR3 DNA reads TGTGCCAGCAGTTTATTTAGGGGGTCCCTCGGCGAGCAGTACTTC. Translation gives CASSLFRGSLGEQYF.

The J gene is TRBJ1-6, the V gene TRBV28; TRBD1 matches 7 bases. CDR1 MDHEN and CDR2 SYDVKM come from the germline V gene. The length of the CDR3 is 15 residues. Trimming removed 6 bases from V and 4 bases from J; junction bases left unmatched: 6. CDR3 coding DNA: TGTGCCAGCAGCCCCCGACAGGGTTATAATTCACCCCTCCACTTT. It yields the protein CASSPRQGYNSPLHF.

The rearrangement joins TRBV7-2 to TRBJ2-3, with a tentative D call TRBD2 (5 bases). Trimming took off 4 bases at V and 0 bases at J, with 11 bases between the two ends. Germline lookup yields CDR1 SGHTA and CDR2 FQGNSA. This CDR3 has 15 residues. The CDR3 loop is CASSSPGTSTDTQYF. In nucleotides, the CDR3 is TGTGCCAGCAGCTCGCCGGGAACAAGCACAGATACGCAGTATTTT. The full variable domain, its missing parts supplied by reference TRBV7-2 and TRBJ2-3, is GAGVSQSPSNKVTEKGKDVELRCDPISGHTALYWYRQSLGQGLEFLIYFQGNSAPDKSGLPSDRFSAERTGGSVSTLTIQRTQQEDSAVYLCASSSPGTSTDTQYFGPGTRLTVL.

This clone has just one count. The V and J genes are TRBV7-6 and TRBJ2-1; D gene uncertain. CDR1 SGHVS and CDR2 FNYEAQ come from the germline V gene. There are 13 residues in the CDR3. V was trimmed by 1 base and J by 5 bases, leaving 6 bases between them. CDR3 sequence: CASSLDQNNEQFF. Written as DNA, the CDR3 is TGTGCCAGCAGCTTAGACCAGAACAATGAGCAGTTCTTC.

Only one count was recorded for this clone. V and J are TRBV7-2 and TRBJ1-1; TRBD1 might be the D (6 bases). V shed 5 bases and J shed 5 bases, with 12 bases lying between them. CDR3 length: 13 amino acids. Germline CDR1 reads SGHTA; CDR2 reads FQGNSA. The DNA for the CDR3 is TGTGCCAGCAGCCTTACAGGGTATACTGAAGCTTTCTTT. It specifies CASSLTGYTEAFF.

J is TRBJ1-5 and V is TRBV20-1; tentative D call: TRBD1 (6 bases). This CDR3 spans 15 amino acids. The germline V gene encodes CDR1 DFQATT and CDR2 SNEGSKA (reference sequence). Trimming pared 3 bases from V and 5 bases from J, leaving 17 bases between. The CDR3 is CSASATGQVDQPQHF. The CDR3 DNA reads as TGCAGTGCTAGTGCAACAGGGCAGGTCGATCAGCCCCAGCATTTT.

The chain recombines TRBV7-2 with TRBJ1-5; D uncertain. V lost 5 bases, J lost 7 bases, and 12 bases lay in between. Germline V gene lookup returns CDR1 SGHTA and CDR2 FQGNSA. The CDR3 is 13 residues long. Here the CDR3 DNA reads TGTGCCAGCAGCCCCCACTTAGAGCAGCCCCAGCATTTT. This encodes CASSPHLEQPQHF.

The V call is TRBV3-1 (or the pseudogene TRBV3-2), the J call TRBJ2-7; D perhaps matches TRBD1 (5 bases). The CDR3 contains 13 residues. Germline loops: CDR1 LGHDT, CDR2 YNNKEL (reference sequence). The V gene lost 4 bases and the J gene lost 4 bases, with 11 bases spanning the gap. The CDR3 spells CASSLRVGYEQYF. The CDR3 DNA sequence: TGTGCCAGCAGCCTCAGGGTTGGGTACGAGCAGTACTTC.

V and J are TRBV5-1 and TRBJ1-1, with 7 bases matching TRBD1. The germline gives CDR1 SGHRS, CDR2 YFSETQ. The V segment lost 3 bases and the J segment 0 bases; nucleotides outside the gene matches: 5. There are 15 residues in the CDR3. Here the CDR3 reads CASSSSGTVNTEAFF. The CDR3, as DNA: TGCGCCAGCAGCTCTTCCGGGACAGTGAACACTGAAGCTTTCTTT. Complete variable domain (other parts from reference TRBV5-1 and TRBJ1-1): KAGVTQTPRYLIKTRGQQVTLSCSPISGHRSVSWYQQTPGQGLQFLFEYFSETQRNKGNFPGRFSGRQFSNSRSEMNVSTLELGDSALYLCASSSSGTVNTEAFFGQGTRLTVV.

This chain connects TRBV5-1 to TRBJ2-1; 9 positions match TRBD1. The CDR3 loop spans 18 amino acids. J was trimmed by 0 bases and V by 0 bases; bases with no gene match: 7. In germline, CDR1 is SGHRS, CDR2 YFSETQ. CDR3 DNA sequence: TGCGCCAGCAGCTTGGACCGGGACAGGGTTGGCTCCTACAATGAGCAGTTCTTC. It specifies CASSLDRDRVGSYNEQFF.

Only a few counts were recorded for this clone. This rearrangement joins TRBV12-5 to TRBJ1-5; D is possibly TRBD1 (5 bases). This CDR3 spans 19 amino acids. The V gene lost 3 bases and the J gene lost 1 base, with 22 bases spanning the gap. CDR1 and CDR2 (germline): LGHNT, FRNRAP. The CDR3 loop is CASGLRPWGEALSNQPQHF. CDR3 nucleotide sequence: TGTGCTAGTGGTTTACGTCCTTGGGGGGAGGCATTGAGCAATCAGCCCCAGCATTTT.

This clone was counted a few times. This chain connects TRBV2 to TRBJ2-2; 8 bases agree with TRBD2. The junction had 4 bases not matched to a gene; V was cut back by 3 bases and J by 1 base. CDR3 length: 16 amino acids. Per germline, CDR1 SNHLY and CDR2 FYNNEI. Here the CDR3 DNA reads TGTGCCAGCAGTGATGTACTAGCGGAGAACACCGGGGAGCTGTTTTTT. Translation: CASSDVLAENTGELFF.

Only a few counts were recorded for this clone. The rearrangement joins TRBV27 to TRBJ1-5, with 9 bases identical to TRBD1. The CDR3 runs to 16 residues. Losses at the gene ends were 6 bases for V and 7 bases for J; bases not matched to a gene: 13. Germline-derived CDR1 and CDR2 are MNHEY and SMNVEV (reference sequence). As DNA, the CDR3 is TGTGCCAGCAGCCGACCCCCGGGACAGGGTTACCAGCCCCAGCATTTT. This translates into CASSRPPGQGYQPQHF.

The genes are TRBV30 and TRBJ2-7; 10 bases align to TRBD2. The CDR3 runs to 15 residues. The trim removed 2 bases at V and 0 bases at J, leaving 4 bases unmatched. Germline CDR1 GTSNPN, CDR2 SVGIG (reference sequence). The CDR3 DNA follows: TGTGCCTGGAGTCCCCTAGCGGGGGTCTCCTACGAGCAGTACTTC. It is translated as CAWSPLAGVSYEQYF.

The CDR3 spells CASRFKGGQAETQYF. In nucleotides, the CDR3 is TGTGCAAGTCGCTTTAAGGGGGGGCAGGCGGAGACCCAGTACTTC. This rearrangement joins TRBV12-2 to TRBJ2-5; the table calls TRBD2, which could not be checked here. TRBV12-2 is flagged as a pseudogene. The CDR3 spans 15 residues.

The chain employs TRBV19 and TRBJ1-1; D perhaps matches TRBD1 (6 bases). Trimming left V 6 bases short and J 10 bases short, with 15 bases between. The CDR3 sequence is 12 residues long. Germline loops: CDR1 LNHDA, CDR2 SQIVND (reference sequence). The CDR3 spells CASSDAGEGAFF. DNA of the CDR3: TGTGCCAGTAGCGATGCAGGGGAGGGAGCTTTCTTT.

The chain is built from TRBV18 and TRBJ2-7; 7 bases are shared with TRBD1. This CDR3 spans 15 amino acids. With 1 base clipped from V and 1 base from J, the junction kept 4 bases outside the gene matches. The germline gives CDR1 KGHSH, CDR2 LQKENI. In DNA, the CDR3 is TGTGCCAGCTCACCACTGACAGGGTCATCCTACGAGCAGTACTTC. Translated, it gives CASSPLTGSSYEQYF.

This chain connects TRBV7-2 to TRBJ2-7, with 12 bases identical to TRBD2. The trim removed 0 bases at V and 3 bases at J, leaving 12 bases unmatched. This CDR3 is 19 amino acids long. Germline CDR1 and CDR2: SGHTA and FQGNSA. Here the CDR3 DNA reads TGTGCCAGCAGCTTAGCGCGCGGCGGGCCTAGCGGGGGGGGCTACGAGCAGTACTTC. Its protein product is CASSLARGGPSGGGYEQYF.